This TCR beta chain was captured in a study of vaccination effects on CD4 cells after COVID-19. At the level of the study: Within the ViraFEST assay, antigen-specific CD4+ T cells underwent expansion with viral peptide pools prior to sequencing. Samples that were drawn after vaccination came a median of 72 days after the second dose. PBMC cultures contained about 2 million cells per well, approximately 10 IU/ml IL-2 and around 9.9 ug/ml peptides.

Subsequent to a culture period of 10 days, CD4+ T cells were isolated. Subjects were given two BNT162b2 or mRNA-1273 vaccine doses. Profiling relied on immunoSEQ multiplex PCR, and the TCRdb table lists in-frame clones only, not all of them. The data hold approximately 66,000 clones, with less than 85% observed a single time. Findings and caveats of the study: From healthy vaccinees, only 1 of 255 vaccine-induced clones also reacted to common cold coronaviruses.

The sample holds one count of this clone. Its antigen is undetermined. The germline V and J ends were trimmed by 10 bases and 0 bases, with 21 bases remaining between them. In germline, CDR1 is SGHAT, CDR2 FQNNGV. CDR3 length: 16 amino acids. This TCR was recovered from a human donor who received a COVID-19 vaccine. This material consisted of CD4+ T cells from PBMCs cultured without peptide, taken after COVID-19 vaccination. This sequence joins TRBV11-2 and TRBJ2-5; D possibly uses TRBD1 or TRBD2 (5 bases each). This chain's CDR3 is CATDHGAPKYQETQYF. The CDR3 coding sequence is TGTGCCACCGACCACGGGGCACCGAAGTACCAAGAGACCCAGTACTTC.